This TCR beta chain was found in a study of identical twins. This clonotype turned up a few times. The CDR3 spans 16 residues. With V trimmed by 3 bases and J by 5 bases, 6 bases remained unmatched. Germline-derived CDR1 and CDR2 are MNHEY and SMNVEV (reference sequence). Each cDNA held unique molecular identifiers, and template switching gave it a universal primer site. TCRdb reprocessed the 5' RACE reads with MiXCR, giving one entry per CDR3 protein. The sample contains 260,000 or so distinct CDR3 sequences, roughly 7.5% of which appear only once. The sample also formed part of further work on yellow fever vaccine responses in identical twins. That study reports: Reported findings indicate that twins' vaccine T cell responses seemed partially convergent, partially personalized.

The receptor was isolated from a woman aged 18-29 years in good health. V gene TRBV27 combines with J gene TRBJ1-6, with 8 bases lining up with TRBD1. The source material was CD8+ T cells sorted from blood. For the CDR3, the DNA is TGTGCCAGCAGTTTGTACAGGGGGGGCAATAATTCACCCCTCCACTTT. Amino acids: CASSLYRGGNNSPLHF.